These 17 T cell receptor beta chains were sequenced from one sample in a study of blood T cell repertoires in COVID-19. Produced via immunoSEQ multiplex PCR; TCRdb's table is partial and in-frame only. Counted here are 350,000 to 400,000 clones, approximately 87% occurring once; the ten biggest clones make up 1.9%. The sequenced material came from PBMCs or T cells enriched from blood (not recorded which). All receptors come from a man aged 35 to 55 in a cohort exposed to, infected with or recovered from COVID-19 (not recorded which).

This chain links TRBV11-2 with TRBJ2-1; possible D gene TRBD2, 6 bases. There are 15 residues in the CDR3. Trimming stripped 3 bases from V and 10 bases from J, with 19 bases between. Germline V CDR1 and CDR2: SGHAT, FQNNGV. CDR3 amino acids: CASSFGLTDADEQFF. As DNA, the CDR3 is TGTGCCAGCAGCTTCGGACTAACTGACGCCGACGAGCAGTTCTTC.

CDR3 protein: CASSQSGQGNSPLHF. The CDR3 nucleotides read TGTGCCAGCAGCCAATCGGGACAGGGGAATTCACCCCTCCACTTT. The chain combines TRBV3-1 (or the pseudogene TRBV3-2) with TRBJ1-6; 10 nucleotides align to TRBD1. CDR1 and CDR2 from the germline V gene are LGHDT and YNNKEL (reference sequence). After removal of 2 bases from V and 7 bases from J, the junction contained 2 bases not matched to a gene. This CDR3 has 15 amino acids.

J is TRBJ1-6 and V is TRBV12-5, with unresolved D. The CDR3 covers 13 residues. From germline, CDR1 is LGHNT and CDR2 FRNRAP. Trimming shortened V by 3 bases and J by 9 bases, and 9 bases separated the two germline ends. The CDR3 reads CASGFGLVSPLHF. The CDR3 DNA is TGTGCTAGTGGTTTCGGACTGGTTTCACCCCTCCACTTT.

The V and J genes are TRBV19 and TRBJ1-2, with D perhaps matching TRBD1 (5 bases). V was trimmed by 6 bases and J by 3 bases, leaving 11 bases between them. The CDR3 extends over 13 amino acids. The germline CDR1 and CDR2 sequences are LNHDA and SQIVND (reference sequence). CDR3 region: CASSPTAHYGYTF. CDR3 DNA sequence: TGTGCCAGTAGCCCGACAGCGCACTATGGCTACACCTTC.

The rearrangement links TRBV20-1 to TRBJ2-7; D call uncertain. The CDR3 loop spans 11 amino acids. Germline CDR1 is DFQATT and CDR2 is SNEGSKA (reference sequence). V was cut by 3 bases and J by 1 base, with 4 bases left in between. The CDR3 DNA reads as TGCAGTGCTAGCGGTTCCTACGAGCAGTACTTC. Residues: CSASGSYEQYF.

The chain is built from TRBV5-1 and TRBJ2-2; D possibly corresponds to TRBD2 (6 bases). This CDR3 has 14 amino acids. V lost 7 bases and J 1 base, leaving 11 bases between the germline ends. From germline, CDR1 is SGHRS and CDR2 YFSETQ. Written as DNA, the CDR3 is TGCGCCAGCGCCGGGACTTTGAACACCGGGGAGCTGTTTTTT. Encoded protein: CASAGTLNTGELFF.

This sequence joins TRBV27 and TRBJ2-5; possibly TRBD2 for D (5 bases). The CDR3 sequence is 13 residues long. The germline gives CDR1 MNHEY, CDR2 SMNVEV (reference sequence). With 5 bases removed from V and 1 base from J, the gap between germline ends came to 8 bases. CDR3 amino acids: CASSPTSQETQYF. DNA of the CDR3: TGTGCCAGCAGTCCAACTAGCCAAGAGACCCAGTACTTC.

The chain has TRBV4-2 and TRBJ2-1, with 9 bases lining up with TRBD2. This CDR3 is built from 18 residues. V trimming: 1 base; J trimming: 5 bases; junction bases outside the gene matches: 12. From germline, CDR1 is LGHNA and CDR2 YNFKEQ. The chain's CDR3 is CASSQGPVRLAENNEQFF. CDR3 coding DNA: TGTGCCAGCAGCCAAGGTCCCGTTCGACTAGCGGAGAACAATGAGCAGTTCTTC.

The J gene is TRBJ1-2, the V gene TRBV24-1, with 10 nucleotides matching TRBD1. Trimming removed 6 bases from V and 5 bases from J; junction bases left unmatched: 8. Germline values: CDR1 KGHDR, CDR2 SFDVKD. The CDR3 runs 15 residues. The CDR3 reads CATSTGGQGGYGYTF. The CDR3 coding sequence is TGTGCCACCAGTACAGGCGGACAGGGGGGATATGGCTACACCTTC.

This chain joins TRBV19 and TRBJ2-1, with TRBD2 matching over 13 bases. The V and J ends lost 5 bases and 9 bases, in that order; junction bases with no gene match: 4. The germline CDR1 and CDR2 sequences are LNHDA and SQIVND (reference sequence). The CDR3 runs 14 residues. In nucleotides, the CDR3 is TGTGCCAGTAGTTACGGACTAGCGGGAGTTGAGCAGTTCTTC. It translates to CASSYGLAGVEQFF.

In DNA form, the CDR3 reads TGTGCCAGCAGTTTAGGGACAGGAAACGGTGAAGCTTTCTTT. It codes for CASSLGTGNGEAFF. This chain connects TRBV27 to TRBJ1-1; 8 nucleotides agree with TRBD1. Trimming at V came to 2 bases and at J to 7 bases, leaving 6 bases not matched to a gene. CDR3 length: 14 residues. Per the germline V gene, CDR1 is MNHEY and CDR2 is SMNVEV (reference sequence).

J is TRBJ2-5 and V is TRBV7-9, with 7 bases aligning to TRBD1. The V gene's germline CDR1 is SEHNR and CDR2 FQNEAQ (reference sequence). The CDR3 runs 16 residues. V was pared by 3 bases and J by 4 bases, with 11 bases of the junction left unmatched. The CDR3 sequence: CASSLFGQGDLETQYF. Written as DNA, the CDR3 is TGTGCCAGCAGCTTGTTTGGGCAGGGGGATTTAGAGACCCAGTACTTC.

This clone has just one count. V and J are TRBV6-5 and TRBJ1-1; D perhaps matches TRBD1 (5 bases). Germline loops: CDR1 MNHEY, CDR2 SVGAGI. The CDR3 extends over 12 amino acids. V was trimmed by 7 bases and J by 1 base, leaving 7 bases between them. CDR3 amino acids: CASKDRNTEAFF. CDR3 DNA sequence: TGTGCCAGCAAAGACAGGAACACTGAAGCTTTCTTT.

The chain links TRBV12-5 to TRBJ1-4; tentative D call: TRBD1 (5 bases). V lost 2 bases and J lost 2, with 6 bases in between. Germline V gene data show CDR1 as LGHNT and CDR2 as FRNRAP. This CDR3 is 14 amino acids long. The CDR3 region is CASGLWGTNEKLFF. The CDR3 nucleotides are TGTGCTAGTGGTTTGTGGGGCACTAATGAAAAACTGTTTTTT.

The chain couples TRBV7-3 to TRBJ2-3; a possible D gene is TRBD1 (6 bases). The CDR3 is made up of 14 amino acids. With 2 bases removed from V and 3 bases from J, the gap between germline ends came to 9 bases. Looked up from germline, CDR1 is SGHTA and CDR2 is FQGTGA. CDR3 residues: CASSLQGLTDTQYF. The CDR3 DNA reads TGTGCCAGCAGCTTACAGGGGTTGACAGATACGCAGTATTTT.

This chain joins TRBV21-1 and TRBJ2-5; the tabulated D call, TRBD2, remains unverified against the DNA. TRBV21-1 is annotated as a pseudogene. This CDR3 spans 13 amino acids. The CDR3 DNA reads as TGTGCCAGCCCCCCCTGGGAGCGAGAGACCCAGTACTTC. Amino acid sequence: CASPPWERETQYF.

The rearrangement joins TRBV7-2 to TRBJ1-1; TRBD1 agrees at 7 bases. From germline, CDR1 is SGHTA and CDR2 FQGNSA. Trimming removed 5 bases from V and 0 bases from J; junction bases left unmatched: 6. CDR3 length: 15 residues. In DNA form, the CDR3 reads TGTGCCAGCAGCACCAAGACAGGGTTGAACACTGAAGCTTTCTTT. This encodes CASSTKTGLNTEAFF. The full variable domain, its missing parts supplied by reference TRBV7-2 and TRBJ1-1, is GAGVSQSPSNKVTEKGKDVELRCDPISGHTALYWYRQSLGQGLEFLIYFQGNSAPDKSGLPSDRFSAERTGGSVSTLTIQRTQQEDSAVYLCASSTKTGLNTEAFFGQGTRLTVV.